Below, 27 T cell receptor beta chains from the same sample are listed, as sequenced in a study of identifying expanded T cells in peripheral blood (dated by TCRdb to the late 2010s). The library was generated by the immunoSEQ multiplex PCR assay. TCRdb took over this immuneACCESS table, retaining in-frame rearrangements with V and J assigned. Such tables are incomplete; in checked studies, under half of the missing clones stem from an unresolved V gene, and the remainder is unexplained. In all, the sample holds fewer than 80,000 clones, and around four fifths of those were seen once. Clones ranked in the top ten supply approximately 19% of the sample. Sequenced: blood. These receptors came from a person between 18 and 70 years old in good health.

The chain links TRBV7-9 to TRBJ2-3; no reliable D call. CDR1 is SEHNR, CDR2 FQNEAQ, per germline (reference sequence). The V and J ends lost 6 bases and 4 bases respectively, with 8 bases between them. This CDR3 contains 12 residues. CDR3 amino acids: CASRSLADTQYF. The CDR3 DNA follows: TGTGCCAGCAGGTCCTTGGCAGATACGCAGTATTTT.

The chain joins TRBV7-2 to TRBJ2-3; 11 nucleotides agree with TRBD2. The CDR3 spans 16 residues. V dropped 5 bases and J dropped 4; count of bases not matched to a gene: 8. Germline values: CDR1 SGHTA, CDR2 FQGNSA. DNA for the CDR3: TGTGCCAGCAGCGCGTCTAGCGGGGGGATCTCAGATACGCAGTATTTT. Protein product: CASSASSGGISDTQYF.

The V and J genes are TRBV27 and TRBJ2-2; D remains ambiguous. Trimming left V 5 bases short and J 6 bases short, with 10 bases between. Per germline, CDR1 MNHEY and CDR2 SMNVEV (reference sequence). The CDR3 length is 13 residues. The CDR3 nucleotides are TGTGCCAGCAGTCCTACTGGGGCCGGGGAGCTGTTTTTT. Translation: CASSPTGAGELFF.

CDR3 sequence reads: CASSRGGLSYEQYF. In DNA, the CDR3 is TGTGCCAGCAGCCGAGGGGGACTCTCCTACGAGCAGTACTTC. This chain joins TRBV14 and TRBJ2-7; the D call may be TRBD1 or TRBD2 (6 bases each). V was pared by 4 bases and J by 0 bases, with 10 bases between. Germline V lookup: CDR1 SGHDN, CDR2 FVKESK. The CDR3 is made up of 14 amino acids.

This chain links TRBV19 with TRBJ2-2; unclear D gene. The CDR3 length is 14 residues. Between the trimmed V and J ends, which lost 5 bases and 6 bases, there was a span of 13 bases. From germline, CDR1 is LNHDA and CDR2 SQIVND (reference sequence). Here the CDR3 reads CASSLMLGPGELFF. DNA of the CDR3: TGTGCCAGTAGTCTGATGCTAGGTCCCGGGGAGCTGTTTTTT.

There are a few counts of this clone. V gene TRBV10-3 combines with J gene TRBJ2-5; the match to TRBD2 covers 8 bases. Unmatched junction bases numbered 7, after V lost 11 bases and J lost 5 bases. Germline CDR1 ENHRY, CDR2 SYGVKD. The CDR3 totals 12 residues. CDR3 DNA sequence: TGTGCCGCCGGGACTAGTATCGAGACCCAGTACTTC. Translation gives CAAGTSIETQYF.

V is TRBV9 and J is TRBJ2-3; D is possibly TRBD2 (6 bases). V lost 1 base and J lost 3, with 15 bases in between. The length of the CDR3 is 16 residues. Germline V gene sequence: CDR1 SGDLS, CDR2 YYNGEE. This CDR3 reads CASSVSYGGGTDTQYF. In nucleotides, the CDR3 is TGTGCCAGCAGCGTAAGTTACGGGGGTGGTACAGATACGCAGTATTTT.

This clone has just one count. V gene TRBV21-1 combines with J gene TRBJ2-1; the table names TRBD2, a call not compared with the DNA. TRBV21-1 is deemed a pseudogene. CDR3 length: 14 amino acids. CDR3 nucleotides: TGTGAATGGAGACCAGATATAACTCGCAATGAGCAGTTCTTC. Amino acid sequence: CEWRPDITRNEQFF.

The chain employs TRBV7-3 and TRBJ2-1, with TRBD2 matching 9 bases. The germline V gene has CDR1 SGHTA and CDR2 FQGTGA. Germline trimming cut 1 base from V and 8 bases from J; bases unmatched to any gene: 15. This CDR3 is built from 18 residues. CDR3 loop: CASSLIPPARGGIDEQFF. As DNA, the CDR3 is TGTGCCAGCAGCTTAATCCCCCCAGCGCGGGGGGGGATCGATGAGCAGTTCTTC. Complete variable domain (other parts from reference TRBV7-3 and TRBJ2-1): GAGVSQTPSNKVTEKGKYVELRCDPISGHTALYWYRQSLGQGPEFLIYFQGTGAADDSGLPNDRFFAVRPEGSVSTLKIQRTERGDSAVYLCASSLIPPARGGIDEQFFGPGTRLTVL.

Only a few counts were recorded for this clone. V gene TRBV5-6 combines with J gene TRBJ1-1; D possibly corresponds to TRBD1 (5 bases). The CDR3 is made up of 13 amino acids. Germline lookup yields CDR1 SGHDT and CDR2 YYEEEE. Trimming took 3 bases from V and 12 from J, leaving 18 bases between them. The CDR3 region is CASSSGTGGLTFF. Written as DNA, the CDR3 is TGTGCCAGCAGCTCCGGAACGGGGGGACTCACTTTCTTT.

V is TRBV5-1 and J is TRBJ2-2, with D unresolved. The CDR3 is 14 residues long. Trimming took off 2 bases at V and 5 bases at J, with 10 bases between the two ends. Looked up from germline, CDR1 is SGHRS and CDR2 is YFSETQ. In DNA, the CDR3 is TGCGCCAGCAGCTTTTCGACGGGTACCGGGGAGCTGTTTTTT. It yields the protein CASSFSTGTGELFF.

This clone was counted only a few times. The V and J genes are TRBV7-2 and TRBJ1-3; 8 nucleotides line up with TRBD1. Trimming took 5 bases from V and 2 from J; bases not matched to a gene: 5. The CDR3 extends over 15 amino acids. The germline gives CDR1 SGHTA, CDR2 FQGNSA. CDR3 DNA sequence: TGTGCCAGCAGCCTGTGGACAGGGACTGGAAACACCATATATTTT. Its translation is CASSLWTGTGNTIYF.

The rearrangement uses TRBV10-3 and TRBJ2-7; D may match TRBD1 or TRBD2 (7 bases each). The CDR3 covers 19 residues. V was shortened by 5 bases and J by 2 bases, with 28 bases between the two germline ends. Germline V lookup: CDR1 ENHRY, CDR2 SYGVKD. In DNA form, the CDR3 reads TGTGCCATCAGTCAGGGGGGACCCGGCGGGGGAAACACTACCTACGAGCAGTACTTC. This codes for CAISQGGPGGGNTTYEQYF.

This sequence joins TRBV6-1 and TRBJ1-1, with D uncertain. Germline CDR1 and CDR2: MNHNS and SASEGT. The CDR3 has 13 amino acids. The V gene lost 2 bases and the J gene lost 5 bases, with 9 bases spanning the gap. The CDR3 DNA reads as TGTGCCAGCAGTGAACGAGGAGGGACTGAAGCTTTCTTT. It encodes CASSERGGTEAFF.

This clone was detected once. The CDR3 here is CASHIGDRGIYGYTF. The CDR3 DNA follows: TGTGCCAGCCACATAGGCGACAGGGGGATCTATGGCTACACCTTC. The chain is built from TRBV19 and TRBJ1-2; 9 bases align to TRBD1. Germline lookup yields CDR1 LNHDA and CDR2 SQIVND (reference sequence). The V gene end was trimmed by 9 bases and the J gene end by 4 bases; junction bases not matched to a gene: 12. This CDR3 has 15 amino acids.

The rearrangement links TRBV6-5 to TRBJ2-7, with 8 bases aligning to TRBD2. V lost 0 bases, J lost 1 base, and 2 bases stayed unmatched. The CDR3 contains 15 residues. The germline gives CDR1 MNHEY, CDR2 SVGAGI. In DNA form, the CDR3 reads TGTGCCAGCAGTTACTCCAGCGGGAGTTCCTACGAGCAGTACTTC. Translation gives CASSYSSGSSYEQYF.

The CDR3 spells CASSRSGTTNTGELFF. The CDR3 bases are TGTGCCAGCAGCAGATCCGGGACTACTAACACCGGGGAGCTGTTTTTT. This sequence joins TRBV7-8 and TRBJ2-2; TRBD2 matches at 7 bases. CDR1 is SGHVS and CDR2 is FQNEAQ in the germline V gene. The CDR3 contains 16 residues. V lost 5 bases to trimming and J lost 2 bases; unmatched junction nucleotides: 8.

This clone was observed a handful of times. The sample holds other DNA sequences that translate to the same CDR3. The CDR3 bases are TGTGCCAGCAGCCACGGGACAGGGAGTACCTACGAGCAGTACGTC. Its protein product is CASSHGTGSTYEQYV. This chain joins TRBV7-8 and TRBJ2-7; 9 nucleotides match TRBD1. The ends lost 5 bases at V and 2 bases at J; junction bases unmatched: 7. The CDR3 runs 15 residues. Germline V gives CDR1 SGHVS, CDR2 FQNEAQ.

The chain is built from TRBV2 and TRBJ1-2; D possibly corresponds to TRBD1 (6 bases). CDR3 size: 17 residues. Trimming left V 7 bases short and J 2 bases short, with 23 bases between. Germline lookup yields CDR1 SNHLY and CDR2 FYNNEI. In nucleotides, the CDR3 is TGTGCCAGCACGAAACTGTTCCTGGGGGCCGCGAACTATGGCTACACCTTC. Protein sequence: CASTKLFLGAANYGYTF.

The chain carries TRBV30 and TRBJ2-5; D may correspond to TRBD1 or TRBD2 (5 bases each). CDR3 length: 13 residues. The V gene lost 3 bases and the J gene lost 5 bases, with 13 bases spanning the gap. Germline CDR1 and CDR2: GTSNPN and SVGIG (reference sequence). The CDR3 protein is CAWSRGATETQYF. Written as DNA, the CDR3 is TGTGCCTGGAGCAGAGGGGCAACGGAGACCCAGTACTTC.

The CDR3 DNA reads as TGTGCCAGCAGCGCAGAGGGGGGGTCGGAGACCCAGTACTTC. As protein: CASSAEGGSETQYF. V gene TRBV9 combines with J gene TRBJ2-5; tentatively, D is TRBD2 (7 bases). The length of the CDR3 is 14 residues. CDR1 is SGDLS, CDR2 YYNGEE, per germline. Trimming stripped 3 bases from V and 5 bases from J, with 14 bases between.

J is TRBJ1-1 and V is TRBV5-1; 8 positions match TRBD1. Germline V gives CDR1 SGHRS, CDR2 YFSETQ. After removal of 4 bases from V and 4 bases from J, the junction contained 6 bases not matched to a gene. The CDR3 length is 14 residues. The CDR3 reads CASSIDRGGTEAFF. CDR3 DNA sequence: TGCGCCAGCAGCATTGACAGGGGAGGCACTGAAGCTTTCTTT.

CDR3 protein: CARPQKGGTDSDTQYF. In DNA form, the CDR3 reads TGTGCCAGACCTCAAAAGGGGGGTACAGACTCAGATACGCAGTATTTT. The chain is built from TRBV19 and TRBJ2-3, with D perhaps being TRBD1 or TRBD2 (6 bases each). V was clipped by 9 bases and J by 4 bases, with 23 bases between them. Germline lookup yields CDR1 LNHDA and CDR2 SQIVND (reference sequence). The CDR3 runs to 16 residues.

CDR3 loop: CASSEWGRGIYEQYV. The CDR3 nucleotides are TGTGCCAGCAGTGAATGGGGACGCGGGATCTACGAGCAGTACGTC. The genes are TRBV2 and TRBJ2-7; D may be TRBD2 (6 bases). Trimming pared 2 bases from V and 3 bases from J, leaving 14 bases between. This CDR3 has 15 residues. Per the germline V gene, CDR1 is SNHLY and CDR2 is FYNNEI.

The table lists this clone with a few counts. The chain is built from TRBV11-3 and TRBJ2-1; possible D gene TRBD2, 6 bases. V was shortened by 0 bases and J by 6 bases, with 15 bases between the two germline ends. The CDR3 runs 16 residues. The germline V gene encodes CDR1 SGHNT and CDR2 YENEEA. The chain's CDR3 is CASSLEAGRPVNEQFF. CDR3 DNA: TGTGCCAGCAGCTTAGAGGCGGGGCGCCCTGTCAATGAGCAGTTCTTC.

This clone appeared a few times. The V gene is TRBV27, the J gene TRBJ1-2; possible D gene TRBD1, 5 bases. Trimming removed 0 bases at V and 8 bases at J, with 10 bases between. The CDR3 runs to 13 residues. CDR1 MNHEY and CDR2 SMNVEV come from the germline V gene (reference sequence). The CDR3 loop is CASSLSGREGYTF. CDR3 bases: TGTGCCAGCAGTTTATCAGGCAGGGAGGGCTACACCTTC.

This clone was observed a handful of times. The chain carries TRBV5-1 and TRBJ1-1; D possibly corresponds to TRBD1 (6 bases). Trimming shortened V by 5 bases and J by 1 base, and 15 bases separated the two germline ends. Germline V gives CDR1 SGHRS, CDR2 YFSETQ. This CDR3 comprises 15 residues. CDR3 coding DNA: TGCGCCAGCAGGGGCCCCGGGACACAGAACACTGAAGCTTTCTTT. Translation: CASRGPGTQNTEAFF.